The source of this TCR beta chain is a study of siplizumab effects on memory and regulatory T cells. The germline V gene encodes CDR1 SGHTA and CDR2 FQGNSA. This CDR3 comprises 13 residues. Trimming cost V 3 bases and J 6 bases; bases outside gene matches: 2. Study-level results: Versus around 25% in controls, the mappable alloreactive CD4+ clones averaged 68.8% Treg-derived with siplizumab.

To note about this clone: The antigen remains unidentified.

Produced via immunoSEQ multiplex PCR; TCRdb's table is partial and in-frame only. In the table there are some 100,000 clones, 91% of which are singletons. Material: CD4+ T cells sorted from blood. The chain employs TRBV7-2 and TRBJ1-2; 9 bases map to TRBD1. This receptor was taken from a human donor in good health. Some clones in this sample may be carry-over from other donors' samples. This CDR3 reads CASSLGQGNGYTF. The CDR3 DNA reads TGTGCCAGCAGCTTGGGACAGGGAAATGGCTACACCTTC.